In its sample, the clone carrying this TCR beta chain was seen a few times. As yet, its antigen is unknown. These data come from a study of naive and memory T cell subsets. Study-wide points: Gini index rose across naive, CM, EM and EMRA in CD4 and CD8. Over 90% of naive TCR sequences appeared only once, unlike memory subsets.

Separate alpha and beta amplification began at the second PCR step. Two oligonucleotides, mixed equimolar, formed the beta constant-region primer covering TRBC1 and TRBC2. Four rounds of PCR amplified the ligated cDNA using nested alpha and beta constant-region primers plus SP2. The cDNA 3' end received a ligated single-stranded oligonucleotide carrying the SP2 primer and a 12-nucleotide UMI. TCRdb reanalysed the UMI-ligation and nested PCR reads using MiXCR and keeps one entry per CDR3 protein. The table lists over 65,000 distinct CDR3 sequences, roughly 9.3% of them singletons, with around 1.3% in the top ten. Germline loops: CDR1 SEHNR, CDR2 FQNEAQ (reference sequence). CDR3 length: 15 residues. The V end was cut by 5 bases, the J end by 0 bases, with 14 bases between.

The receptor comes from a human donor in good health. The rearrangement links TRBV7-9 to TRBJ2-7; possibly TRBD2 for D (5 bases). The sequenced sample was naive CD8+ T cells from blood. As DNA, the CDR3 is TGTGCCAGCAGCGAGACACTTAGCGACTCCTACGAGCAGTACTTC. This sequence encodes CASSETLSDSYEQYF.